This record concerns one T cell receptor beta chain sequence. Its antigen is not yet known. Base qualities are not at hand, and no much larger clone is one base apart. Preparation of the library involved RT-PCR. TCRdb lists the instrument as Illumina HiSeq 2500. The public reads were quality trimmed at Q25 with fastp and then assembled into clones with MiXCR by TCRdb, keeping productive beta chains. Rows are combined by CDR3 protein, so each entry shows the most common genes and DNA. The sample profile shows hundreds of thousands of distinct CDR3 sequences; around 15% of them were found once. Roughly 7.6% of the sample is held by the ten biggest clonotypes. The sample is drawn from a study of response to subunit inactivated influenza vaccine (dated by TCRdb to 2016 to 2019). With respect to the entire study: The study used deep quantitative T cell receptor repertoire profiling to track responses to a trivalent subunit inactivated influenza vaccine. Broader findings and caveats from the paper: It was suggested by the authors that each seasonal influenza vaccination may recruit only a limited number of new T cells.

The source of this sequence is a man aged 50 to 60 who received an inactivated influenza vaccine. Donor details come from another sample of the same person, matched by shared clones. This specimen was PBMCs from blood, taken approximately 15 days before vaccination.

The CDR3 reads as follows: CASSTRQGGEETQYF. The nucleotide sequence reads TGTGCCAGCAGCACCCGACAGGGTGGTGAGGAGACCCAGTACTTC. The rearrangement combines TRBV7-9 with TRBJ2-5; 7 nucleotides in the junction match TRBD1. Compared with germline, V lacks 5 bases and J lacks 5 bases; bases without a gene match: 11. From the cysteine up to the phenylalanine, the CDR3 has a length of 15 residues. The retained sequence is limited to the CDR3, 45 bases, with the frame set at the first base. According to the germline V gene (reference sequence), CDR1 reads SEHNR and CDR2 reads FQNEAQ.